These T cell receptor beta chains were read from a single sample in a study of shared T cell receptors in the human thymus. Only in-frame clones appear in the TCRdb table, and some are missing; sequencing was by immunoSEQ multiplex PCR. Of roughly 700,000 clones in the sample, approximately 88% are singletons; the top ten hold 0.0095% to 0.013%. These data were likewise used in another study, on human thymus T cells.

The sample taken for sequencing was thymocytes. The receptors originated from a boy under three years old with a congenital heart defect. CDR3s include the opening cysteine and the closing phenylalanine or tryptophan. The D gene is left open where the match is weak. A row's size may be missing; if present it is once, few, many or a size class.

v_call	clone_size	j_call	d_call	cdr3_nt	cdr3_aa
TRBV6-5	.	TRBJ2-4	TRBD1	TGTGCCAGCAGTGCCTCGGGACAGATAAAAAACATTCAGTACTTC	CASSASGQIKNIQYF
TRBV28	.	TRBJ2-7	TRBD2	TGTGCCAGCAGTTTAAGGGCTAGCGGGGACGAGCAGTACTTC	CASSLRASGDEQYF
TRBV5-6	.	TRBJ2-1	TRBD2	TGTGCCAGCAGCTGGCAGGGACTAGGCAAGAATGAGCAGTTCTTC	CASSWQGLGKNEQFF
TRBV6-5	.	TRBJ2-3	.	TGTGCCAGCAGTTCCCCCGGGAAGAGTCGAGCAGATACGCAGTATTTT	CASSSPGKSRADTQYF
TRBV6-1	once	TRBJ2-2	TRBD2	TGTGCCAGCAGTGAATTCGAGCGGGAGGGTTCCGGGGAGCTGTTTTTT	CASSEFEREGSGELFF
TRBV9	.	TRBJ2-3	TRBD2	TGTGCCAGCAGCGTAGATGGTAGCGGGAGGTCAGATACGCAGTATTTT	CASSVDGSGRSDTQYF
TRBV7-6	.	TRBJ1-4	.	TGTGCCAGCAGCCCCGTTCCCTGGAGAACTAATGAAAAACTGTTTTTT	CASSPVPWRTNEKLFF
TRBV28	.	TRBJ2-2	.	TGTGCCAGCAACATGGGGGCGCACACCGGGGAGCTGTTTTTT	CASNMGAHTGELFF
TRBV10-3	.	TRBJ2-7	.	TGTGCCATCAGTGATAGGGGGATGAGCTCCTACGAGCAGTACTTC	CAISDRGMSSYEQYF
TRBV30	.	TRBJ2-5	TRBD2	TGTGCCTGGAATGGACTAGCGGTACAAGAGACCCAGTACTTC	CAWNGLAVQETQYF
TRBV10-3	.	TRBJ2-7	TRBD2	TGTGCCATCAGTTCTAGCGGGAACTCCTACGAGCAGTACTTC	CAISSSGNSYEQYF
TRBV5-1	.	TRBJ2-1	TRBD2	TGCGCCAGCAGCTTGGCCGAGGGTATGTTGGGGGGGACTTACAATGAGCAGTTCTTC	CASSLAEGMLGGTYNEQFF
TRBV12-2	.	TRBJ2-3	.	TGTGCAAGTCGCTTAAACCCCCGAGTGGAGGGTACGCAGTATTTT	CASRLNPRVEGTQYF
TRBV19	.	TRBJ2-7	TRBD2	TGTGCCAGTAGTCCAGGAGAGCTTACGAGCGGGAACTACGAGCAGTACTTC	CASSPGELTSGNYEQYF
TRBV28	.	TRBJ2-5	TRBD1	TGTGCCAGCAGTTTTGCCAGGGGGCAAGAGACCCAGTACTTC	CASSFARGQETQYF
TRBV27	.	TRBJ1-2	TRBD1	TGTGCCAGCACAAAAACCTATTCAACCGGGACAGGGGGCTATAGCTATGGCTACACCTTC	CASTKTYSTGTGGYSYGYTF
TRBV5-3	.	TRBJ2-1	TRBD2	TGTGCCAGAAGCCCCCCTCATGATCGCGGGAGGGCTTTGGATGAGCAGTTCTTC	CARSPPHDRGRALDEQFF